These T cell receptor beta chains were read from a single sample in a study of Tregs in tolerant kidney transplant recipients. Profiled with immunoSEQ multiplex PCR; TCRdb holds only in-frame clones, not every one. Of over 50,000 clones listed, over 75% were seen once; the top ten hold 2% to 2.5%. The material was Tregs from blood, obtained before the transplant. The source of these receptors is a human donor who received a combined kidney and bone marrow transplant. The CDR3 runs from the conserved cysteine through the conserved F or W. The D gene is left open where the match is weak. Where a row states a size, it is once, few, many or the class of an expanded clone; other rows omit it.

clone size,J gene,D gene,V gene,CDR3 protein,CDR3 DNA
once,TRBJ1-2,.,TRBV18,CASSPSDSPRGGYTF,TGTGCCAGCTCACCCTCGGACAGCCCGAGAGGTGGCTACACCTTC
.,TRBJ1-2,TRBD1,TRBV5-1,CASSTGQAYGYTF,TGCGCCAGCAGCACGGGACAGGCTTATGGCTACACCTTC
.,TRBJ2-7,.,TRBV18,CASSPRHSYEQYF,TGTGCCAGCTCACCGCGCCACTCCTACGAGCAGTACTTC
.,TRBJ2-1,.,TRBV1,CTSSRGSAGTGLRHEQFF,TGCACCAGCAGCCGAGGGAGCGCCGGGACAGGGTTGAGGCATGAGCAGTTCTTC
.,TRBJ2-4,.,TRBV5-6,CASSGGIAKNIQYF,TGTGCCAGCAGCGGCGGTATAGCCAAAAACATTCAGTACTTC
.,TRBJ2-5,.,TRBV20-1,CSAPWRETQYF,TGCAGTGCCCCTTGGCGTGAGACCCAGTACTTC
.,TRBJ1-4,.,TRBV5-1,CASSRTDFTNEKLFF,TGCGCCAGCAGCCGGACCGACTTCACTAATGAAAAACTGTTTTTT
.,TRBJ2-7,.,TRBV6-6,CASSPGTDVEQYF,TGTGCCAGCAGCCCCGGGACCGACGTCGAGCAGTACTTC
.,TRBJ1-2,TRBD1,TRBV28,CASSLFPTGSLYGYTF,TGTGCCAGCAGTTTATTCCCGACAGGGTCCCTCTATGGCTACACCTTC
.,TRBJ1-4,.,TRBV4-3,CASSQGWRKSEKLFF,TGCGCCAGCAGCCAAGGTTGGCGTAAAAGTGAAAAACTGTTTTTT
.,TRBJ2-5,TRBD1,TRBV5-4,CASSGQGAPQETQYF,TGTGCCAGCAGTGGACAGGGGGCCCCCCAAGAGACCCAGTACTTC
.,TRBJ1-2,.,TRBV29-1,CSVAPQLFGYGYTF,TGCAGCGTTGCCCCACAGCTTTTCGGCTATGGCTACACCTTC
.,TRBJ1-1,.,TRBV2,CASSTTEMNTEAFF,TGTGCCAGCAGTACTACAGAGATGAACACTGAAGCTTTCTTT
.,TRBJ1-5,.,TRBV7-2,CASSLSGSSRGYSNQPQHF,TGTGCCAGCAGCTTGTCGGGTTCATCCAGGGGCTATAGCAATCAGCCCCAGCATTTT
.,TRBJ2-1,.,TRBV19,CARGPWGSYNEQFF,TGTGCCAGGGGCCCCTGGGGCTCCTACAATGAGCAGTTCTTC
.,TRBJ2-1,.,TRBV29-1,CSPPPRVDYNEQFF,TGCAGCCCCCCCCCACGGGTAGATTACAATGAGCAGTTCTTC
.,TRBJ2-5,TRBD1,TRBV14,CASSQWTGSSETQYF,TGTGCCAGCAGCCAATGGACAGGGAGCTCGGAGACCCAGTACTTC
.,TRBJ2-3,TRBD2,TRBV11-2,CASSLGTSGGADTQYF,TGTGCCAGCAGCCTCGGGACTAGCGGGGGGGCAGATACGCAGTATTTT
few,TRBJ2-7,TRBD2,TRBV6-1,CASSEFWTSGVEQYF,TGTGCCAGCAGTGAATTCTGGACTAGCGGGGTCGAGCAGTACTTC
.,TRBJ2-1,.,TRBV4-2,CASSQDTPGSFNSYNEQFF,TGTGCCAGCAGCCAAGATACCCCTGGCAGTTTCAACTCCTACAATGAGCAGTTCTTC
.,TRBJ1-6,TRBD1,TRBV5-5,CASSQQGLRDSPLHF,TGTGCCAGCAGCCAACAGGGGTTAAGGGATTCACCCCTCCACTTT
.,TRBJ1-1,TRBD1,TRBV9,CASDTGTANTEAFF,TGTGCCAGCGATACCGGGACAGCCAACACTGAAGCTTTCTTT
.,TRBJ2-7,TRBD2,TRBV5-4,CASSFSIGGSYEQYF,TGTGCCAGCAGCTTCTCTATCGGGGGGTCCTACGAGCAGTACTTC
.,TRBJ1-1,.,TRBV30,CAWGVEVPQGRTAFF,TGTGCCTGGGGCGTAGAGGTCCCGCAGGGTCGGACAGCTTTCTTT
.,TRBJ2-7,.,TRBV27,CASSSPRDGPSYEQYF,TGTGCCAGCAGTTCCCCCCGGGACGGCCCCTCCTACGAGCAGTACTTC
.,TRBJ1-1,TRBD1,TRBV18,CASSPRDSEAFF,TGTGCCAGCTCACCACGGGACAGTGAAGCTTTCTTT
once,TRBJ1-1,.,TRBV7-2,CASRGEVSNLNTEAFF,TGTGCCAGCAGGGGCGAGGTCAGTAACCTGAACACTGAAGCTTTCTTT
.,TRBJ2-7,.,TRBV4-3,CASSPGTNSYEQYF,TGCGCCAGCAGTCCCGGGACAAACTCCTACGAGCAGTACTTC
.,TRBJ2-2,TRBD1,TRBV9,CASSWTGRSGELFF,TGTGCCAGCTCTTGGACAGGGAGGAGTGGGGAGCTGTTTTTT
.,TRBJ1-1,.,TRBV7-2,CASSLAGQGAQAFF,TGTGCCAGCAGCTTAGCGGGGCAGGGTGCGCAAGCTTTCTTT
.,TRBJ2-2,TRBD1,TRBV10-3,CAISVPPGAGGRTGELFF,TGTGCCATCAGTGTCCCCCCCGGGGCAGGGGGCAGGACCGGGGAGCTGTTTTTT
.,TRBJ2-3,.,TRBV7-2,CASSLESVIADTQYF,TGTGCCAGCAGCTTAGAGAGCGTCATCGCAGATACGCAGTATTTT
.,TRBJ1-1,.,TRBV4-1,CASSQVGRQAFF,TGCGCCAGCAGCCAAGTTGGCAGGCAAGCTTTCTTT
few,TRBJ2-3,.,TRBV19,CASKLAPGADTQYF,TGTGCCAGTAAGTTGGCCCCTGGCGCAGATACGCAGTATTTT
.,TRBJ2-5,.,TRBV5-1,CASSLGDTTGQETQYF,TGCGCCAGCAGCTTGGGGGACACAACTGGCCAAGAGACCCAGTACTTC
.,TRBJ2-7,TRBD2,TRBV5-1,CASSLLAGSSYEQYF,TGCGCCAGCAGCTTGTTAGCGGGGAGCTCCTACGAGCAGTACTTC
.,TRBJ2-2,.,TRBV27,CASRLGHRGGELFF,TGTGCCAGCCGCCTGGGACATCGGGGCGGGGAGCTGTTTTTT
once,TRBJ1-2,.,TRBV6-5,CASRPGQGYGYTF,TGTGCCAGCAGGCCGGGACAAGGGTATGGCTACACCTTC
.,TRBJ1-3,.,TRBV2,CASSEAGTGNTIYF,TGTGCCAGCAGTGAAGCGGGGACTGGAAACACCATATATTTT
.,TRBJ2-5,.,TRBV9,CASSVRDGLGETQYF,TGTGCCAGCAGCGTGCGTGACGGGTTGGGCGAGACCCAGTACTTC
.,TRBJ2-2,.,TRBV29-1,CSAKGFANTGELFF,TGCAGCGCTAAGGGGTTCGCGAACACCGGGGAGCTGTTTTTT